This TCR beta chain was sequenced during a study of T cell responses to AZD1222 COVID-19 vaccine. Study-wide findings and caveats: At baseline, just five to seven AZD1222 recipients tested seropositive. Increases in Spike-specific TCR breadth and depth were seen after two AZD1222 doses.

The repertoire was sequenced with immunoSEQ multiplex PCR; TCRdb's copy has only in-frame clones and lacks some. The repertoire includes about 81,000 clones, about 90% of them detected once, and 5% to 6.5% sits in the top ten. Per germline, CDR1 SGHVS and CDR2 FQNEAQ. The length of the CDR3 is 14 residues. V was clipped by 0 bases and J by 0 bases, with 3 bases between them. On this clone: Antigen unknown.

The rearrangement joins TRBV7-8 to TRBJ1-5; no clear D. This clonotype was obtained from an adult in good health. The source material was peripheral blood, sampled on day 0 of AZD1222 vaccination. As DNA, the CDR3 is TGTGCCAGCAGCTTAGCGACTAGCAATCAGCCCCAGCATTTT. Translated: CASSLATSNQPQHF.